This TCR beta chain came from a study of blood T cell repertoires in COVID-19. Across the whole study: The United States, Italy and Spain provided the acute and convalescent COVID-19 samples. PBMCs, B-cell-depleted T cells, or T cells were the source of the cDNA or gDNA that made up the material.

Original data processing: Reference gene primer amplification in the assay estimated nucleated cell counts. Libraries were prepared by immunoSEQ multiplex PCR; TCRdb keeps only in-frame clonotypes and omits some of them. D and trimming come from the DNA, and the V and J calls and clone size come from that table. The sample has 90,000 to 95,000 clones; roughly 91% are singletons. V lost 3 bases and J 0 bases, leaving 11 bases between the germline ends. CDR1 is SGHNT, CDR2 YYREEE, per germline (reference sequence). The CDR3 contains 15 residues. The chain combines TRBV5-4 with TRBJ2-3; D perhaps matches TRBD2 (6 bases). This clonotype originated in a woman of 80 years or more with active COVID-19. Sequencing was done on a sample of peripheral blood. The DNA of the CDR3 is TGTGCCAGCAGCTCCGGGACTTCTAGCACAGATACGCAGTATTTT. This translates into CASSSGTSSTDTQYF.